This entry describes one TCR beta chain. Its target is not known. This entry comes from a study of cytomegalovirus exposure and HLA in healthy donors. General study results and limits: Across donors, most TCRs were seen rarely, yet some public ones were widespread. An Asian-associated ancestry cluster reportedly showed fewer N-insertions than the approximately 660-donor mean in a later analysis. The sole available immune exposure information was CMV serostatus.

The CDR3 has 12 amino acids. V was shortened by 5 bases and J by 2 bases, with 6 bases between the two germline ends. Per germline, CDR1 SEHNR and CDR2 FQNEAQ (reference sequence). The PCR made use of 60 Vbeta and 13 Jbeta primers. TCRdb's copy holds only in-frame clones and misses some; the assay was immunoSEQ multiplex PCR. The table records approximately 150,000 clones, 75% to 90% of them present only once. Sequencing used PBMCs. This receptor was identified in a woman in her 30s in good health and CMV-seronegative. The V gene is TRBV7-9, the J gene TRBJ1-2; the D is unclear. The chain's CDR3 is CASSAQNYGYTF. CDR3 sequence (DNA): TGTGCCAGCAGCGCCCAGAACTATGGCTACACCTTC.